The next 14 T cell receptor beta chains were all read from a single sample in a study of shared clonotypes between healthy human individuals. Clones were read by immunoSEQ multiplex PCR, and TCRdb kept only the in-frame ones, dropping some. The sample lists about 1.9 million clones; about 94% were seen once. CD45RO-negative cells were positively selected for CCR7, leaving out terminally differentiated effector memory CD45RA+ cells. The sample comprised naive CD8+ T cells from PBMCs. All receptors come from a man between 18 and 35 years old in good health. Some clones in this sample may be carry-over from other donors' samples.

J is TRBJ2-5 and V is TRBV6-5, with a possible D match to TRBD2 (6 bases). The germline CDR1 and CDR2 sequences are MNHEY and SVGAGI. The CDR3 loop spans 13 amino acids. V was pared by 9 bases and J by 5 bases, with 16 bases between. CDR3 protein: CARRDRRPETQYF. CDR3 coding DNA: TGTGCCAGGCGGGACCGAAGGCCGGAGACCCAGTACTTC.

The genes are TRBV29-1 and TRBJ2-3, with a tentative D call TRBD1 (6 bases). The ends were cut back, 7 bases at V and 3 bases at J, with 14 bases in the middle. The CDR3 has 13 residues. The germline CDR1 and CDR2 sequences are SQVTM and ANQGSEA. For the CDR3, the DNA is TGCAGCGCATGGGACACATATACAGATACGCAGTATTTT. Translation gives CSAWDTYTDTQYF.

This chain joins TRBV9 and TRBJ1-1, with a possible D match to TRBD1 (5 bases). Germline V gives CDR1 SGDLS, CDR2 YYNGEE. The CDR3 is made up of 14 amino acids. V lost 3 bases and J lost 0, with 9 bases in between. Here the CDR3 DNA reads TGTGCCAGCAGCGACGGGACGGTGAACACTGAAGCTTTCTTT. Translation gives CASSDGTVNTEAFF.

The chain couples TRBV6-1 to TRBJ1-1; D gene ambiguous. Germline V gene lookup returns CDR1 MNHNS and CDR2 SASEGT. CDR3 length: 17 residues. Trimming left V 0 bases short and J 5 bases short, with 19 bases between. This CDR3 is CASSEAFLGYKETEAFF. CDR3 bases: TGTGCCAGCAGTGAAGCCTTCTTAGGGTACAAAGAGACTGAAGCTTTCTTT.

The chain employs TRBV28 and TRBJ1-5; D call uncertain. This CDR3 is built from 18 residues. The V end was cut by 1 base, the J end by 0 bases, with 16 bases between. Looked up from germline, CDR1 is MDHEN and CDR2 is SYDVKM. The CDR3 is CASSLSGETRASNQPQHF. CDR3 sequence (DNA): TGTGCCAGCAGTTTATCCGGGGAGACCCGGGCTAGCAATCAGCCCCAGCATTTT.

The V call is TRBV28, the J call TRBJ2-7; TRBD2 matches at 9 bases. The CDR3 contains 13 residues. V gave up 3 bases and J gave up 6 bases; unmatched junction bases: 3. Germline lookup yields CDR1 MDHEN and CDR2 SYDVKM. In DNA form, the CDR3 reads TGTGCCAGCAGTTTGGGACTAGCCCTCGAGCAGTACTTC. It specifies CASSLGLALEQYF.

V gene TRBV7-2 combines with J gene TRBJ2-1; D remains ambiguous. The V end was cut by 2 bases, the J end by 9 bases, with 8 bases between. Germline loops: CDR1 SGHTA, CDR2 FQGNSA. The CDR3 length is 12 residues. The CDR3 sequence: CASSLIPGEQFF. CDR3 DNA sequence: TGTGCCAGCAGCTTAATTCCCGGTGAGCAGTTCTTC. Full variable domain (remainder filled in from reference TRBV7-2 and TRBJ2-1): GAGVSQSPSNKVTEKGKDVELRCDPISGHTALYWYRQSLGQGLEFLIYFQGNSAPDKSGLPSDRFSAERTGGSVSTLTIQRTQQEDSAVYLCASSLIPGEQFFGPGTRLTVL.

This clone appeared a single time. The V call is TRBV28, the J call TRBJ1-5; 10 bases line up with TRBD1. Trimming removed 4 bases from V and 1 base from J; junction bases left unmatched: 7. This CDR3 is 17 amino acids long. From germline, CDR1 is MDHEN and CDR2 SYDVKM. The CDR3 here is CASSSIDRGRSNQPQHF. CDR3 in DNA: TGTGCCAGCAGTTCAATTGACAGGGGGCGAAGCAATCAGCCCCAGCATTTT.

The chain employs TRBV11-2 and TRBJ2-1, with TRBD2 matching over 7 bases. In germline, CDR1 is SGHAT, CDR2 FQNNGV. Germline trimming cut 2 bases from V and 7 bases from J; bases unmatched to any gene: 8. This CDR3 has 15 residues. The CDR3 loop reads CASSLSAGVGNEQFF. The CDR3 DNA reads TGTGCCAGCAGCTTATCGGCGGGAGTGGGGAATGAGCAGTTCTTC.

The CDR3: CASSQTGGGNYGYTF. The CDR3 DNA follows: TGTGCCAGCAGCCAAACCGGGGGGGGGAACTATGGCTACACCTTC. The chain recombines TRBV6-4 with TRBJ1-2; maybe TRBD1 (5 bases). The CDR3 consists of 15 residues. Germline V lookup: CDR1 MRHNA, CDR2 SNTAGT. V was trimmed by 6 bases and J by 2 bases, leaving 16 bases between them.

Notes on this clone: At the DNA level, this CDR3 is encoded by other sequences in the same sample as well. The chain is built from TRBV19 and TRBJ1-1; possible D gene TRBD1, 6 bases. CDR1 is LNHDA and CDR2 is SQIVND in the germline V gene (reference sequence). With 1 base removed from V and 4 bases from J, the gap between germline ends came to 7 bases. The CDR3 spans 13 residues. The CDR3 is CASSIGGLTEAFF. The DNA for the CDR3 is TGTGCCAGTAGTATAGGGGGGCTCACTGAAGCTTTCTTT. Full variable domain (remainder filled in from reference TRBV19 and TRBJ1-1): DGGITQSPKYLFRKEGQNVTLSCEQNLNHDAMYWYRQDPGQGLRLIYYSQIVNDFQKGDIAEGYSVSREKKESFPLTVTSAQKNPTAFYLCASSIGGLTEAFFGQGTRLTVV.

The CDR3 loop is CASSIGVWADTQYF. The CDR3 nucleotides are TGTGCCAGCAGTATTGGCGTCTGGGCGGATACGCAGTATTTT. The chain uses TRBV27 and TRBJ2-3; D gene uncertain. Germline V gives CDR1 MNHEY, CDR2 SMNVEV (reference sequence). There are 14 residues in the CDR3. Trimming removed 5 bases at V and 6 bases at J, with 15 bases between.

V gene TRBV7-2 combines with J gene TRBJ2-7, with a tentative D call TRBD1 (5 bases). Germline V gene lookup returns CDR1 SGHTA and CDR2 FQGNSA. Trimming took 5 bases from V and 2 from J, leaving 19 bases between them. The CDR3 runs 16 residues. Here the CDR3 DNA reads TGTGCCAGCAGCCCAAACCAACAGGTTGCCCCCTACGAGCAGTACTTC. Translation: CASSPNQQVAPYEQYF.

This clone was counted a few times. The V call is TRBV14, the J call TRBJ1-1; 8 bases line up with TRBD1. The CDR3 extends over 15 amino acids. Germline CDR1 is SGHDN and CDR2 is FVKESK. The V gene end was trimmed by 0 bases and the J gene end by 3 bases; junction bases not matched to a gene: 3. This CDR3 is CASSQDTGGYTEAFF. CDR3 coding DNA: TGTGCCAGCAGCCAAGACACAGGGGGGTACACTGAAGCTTTCTTT.